The 32 T cell receptor beta chains in this list originate from one sample, sequenced in a study of cytotoxic CD8 clonotypes in ibrutinib-treated CLL (dated by TCRdb to the early 2020s). The receptor library was made with the immunoSEQ multiplex PCR assay. Held by TCRdb, this immuneACCESS table contains in-frame sequences only and omits some clones. Under half of the omission traces to an unresolved V gene where checked; the cause of the rest is unknown. For this sample the table gives some 200,000 clones, of which 70% to 75% were detected only once. The ten biggest clones cover roughly 5.9% of the sample. Per the publication, the time point label means: about 11 months on ibrutinib. The sample in question was PBMCs, obtained after 12 months of ibrutinib treatment. Source of these receptors: a human donor with chronic lymphocytic leukemia.

V and J are TRBV7-2 and TRBJ1-5; D is unclear. Looked up from germline, CDR1 is SGHTA and CDR2 is FQGNSA. This CDR3 has 13 residues. V was shortened by 5 bases and J by 5 bases, with 10 bases between the two germline ends. The DNA of the CDR3 is TGTGCCAGCAGCATAGGGTATTATCAGCCCCAGCATTTT. This gives the protein CASSIGYYQPQHF. Looking up the rest from reference TRBV7-2 and TRBJ1-5 gives the full variable domain: GAGVSQSPSNKVTEKGKDVELRCDPISGHTALYWYRQSLGQGLEFLIYFQGNSAPDKSGLPSDRFSAERTGGSVSTLTIQRTQQEDSAVYLCASSIGYYQPQHFGDGTRLSIL.

The chain uses TRBV27 and TRBJ1-4; D uncertain. CDR1 is MNHEY and CDR2 is SMNVEV in the germline V gene (reference sequence). V shed 6 bases and J shed 0 bases, with 11 bases lying between them. The CDR3 is made up of 15 amino acids. CDR3 nucleotides: TGTGCCAGCAGGTCAACCGAAGCAACTAATGAAAAACTGTTTTTT. Translated, it gives CASRSTEATNEKLFF.

This clone was observed once. V and J are TRBV10-3 and TRBJ1-2; the match to TRBD1 covers 11 bases. Trimming cost V 7 bases and J 3 bases; bases outside gene matches: 4. The CDR3 loop spans 14 amino acids. Germline V lookup: CDR1 ENHRY, CDR2 SYGVKD. The CDR3 loop is CAINPGQGDYGYTF. The CDR3 coding sequence is TGTGCCATCAACCCGGGACAGGGGGACTATGGCTACACCTTC.

The rearrangement uses TRBV19 and TRBJ2-7, with TRBD1 identical over 10 bases. V lost 2 bases and J lost 4; bases outside the gene matches: 8. The CDR3 has 16 residues. Germline values: CDR1 LNHDA, CDR2 SQIVND (reference sequence). The CDR3 region has the DNA TGTGCCAGTAGTATATTACCGGGACAGGGGAAGTACGAGCAGTACTTC. This encodes CASSILPGQGKYEQYF.

The rearrangement uses TRBV28 and TRBJ1-5, with a weak D call TRBD1 (5 bases). V was shortened by 6 bases and J by 4 bases, with 10 bases between the two germline ends. The V gene's germline CDR1 is MDHEN and CDR2 SYDVKM. CDR3 length: 13 amino acids. The CDR3 DNA reads TGTGCCAGCAGGCCCGGGGGGAATCAGCCCCAGCATTTT. It is translated as CASRPGGNQPQHF.

This clone appeared a few times. The V and J genes are TRBV6-5 and TRBJ2-7; D gene ambiguous. V dropped 2 bases and J dropped 2 bases, with 10 bases sitting between them. The CDR3 loop spans 14 amino acids. Germline V gene data show CDR1 as MNHEY and CDR2 as SVGAGI. CDR3: CASSYDIATYEQYF. In DNA, the CDR3 is TGTGCCAGCAGTTACGACATAGCCACCTACGAGCAGTACTTC.

The V call is TRBV2, the J call TRBJ1-5; D uncertain. The CDR3 loop spans 16 amino acids. CDR1 and CDR2 (germline): SNHLY, FYNNEI. Trimming took off 1 base at V and 4 bases at J, with 14 bases between the two ends. DNA of the CDR3: TGTGCCAGCAGTGAAGGAACGGCAGGCGGGAATCAGCCCCAGCATTTT. Protein: CASSEGTAGGNQPQHF.

V usage is TRBV5-1 and J usage is TRBJ2-1, with 9 nucleotides matching TRBD1. The CDR3 is 17 amino acids. V shed 2 bases and J 6 bases; nucleotides not matched to a gene: 12. Germline loops: CDR1 SGHRS, CDR2 YFSETQ. In DNA, the CDR3 is TGCGCCAGCAGCTTAAGAGCCGGGACAGGGTACGGCAATGAGCAGTTCTTC. Residues: CASSLRAGTGYGNEQFF.

The chain combines TRBV7-8 with TRBJ2-5; D remains unclear. The germline V gene has CDR1 SGHVS and CDR2 FQNEAQ. V was pared by 1 base and J by 0 bases, with 9 bases between. This CDR3 region has 15 residues. CDR3 sequence: CASSLDWGYQETQYF. In nucleotides, the CDR3 is TGTGCCAGCAGCTTAGATTGGGGTTACCAAGAGACCCAGTACTTC.

This chain connects TRBV6-5 to TRBJ1-3; 7 nucleotides align to TRBD1. CDR1 and CDR2 (germline): MNHEY, SVGAGI. CDR3 length: 14 amino acids. Unmatched junction bases numbered 8, after V lost 8 bases and J lost 4 bases. The CDR3 reads CASPGGAAGNTIYF. The CDR3 coding sequence is TGTGCCAGCCCAGGGGGAGCCGCCGGAAACACCATATATTTT.

The genes are TRBV9 and TRBJ2-2; 10 bases are shared with TRBD2. From germline, CDR1 is SGDLS and CDR2 YYNGEE. The CDR3 loop spans 16 amino acids. V shed 3 bases and J 6 bases; nucleotides not matched to a gene: 8. CDR3 sequence: CASSDTSGAVAGELFF. The CDR3 DNA is TGTGCCAGCAGCGACACTAGCGGGGCAGTAGCCGGGGAGCTGTTTTTT.

The CDR3 is CASIPGHEAFF. The CDR3 DNA sequence: TGTGCCAGCATCCCCGGGCATGAAGCTTTCTTT. The chain uses TRBV6-1 and TRBJ1-1; D gene uncertain. The germline V gene encodes CDR1 MNHNS and CDR2 SASEGT. This CDR3 is built from 11 residues. Deletions cut 7 bases from V and 7 bases from J, with 10 bases between.

This chain uses TRBV7-9 with TRBJ2-7; no clear D. Germline V gene lookup returns CDR1 SEHNR and CDR2 FQNEAQ (reference sequence). CDR3 length equals 11 residues. V lost 3 bases, J lost 6 bases, and 6 bases lay in between. Here the CDR3 DNA reads TGTGCCAGCAGCTTCGCAAGCGAGCAGTACTTC. Translating gives CASSFASEQYF.

This clone occurred once. The chain employs TRBV2 and TRBJ1-1, with 11 bases lining up with TRBD1. V gave up 4 bases and J gave up 1 base; unmatched junction bases: 5. Germline assignment: CDR1 SNHLY and CDR2 FYNNEI. This CDR3 has 16 residues. The DNA of the CDR3 is TGTGCCAGCAGTGCAGGACAGGGGGCAGGGAACACTGAAGCTTTCTTT. Translating it yields CASSAGQGAGNTEAFF.

This clone was observed a few times. V is TRBV5-1 and J is TRBJ1-1, with D unclear. Looked up from germline, CDR1 is SGHRS and CDR2 is YFSETQ. V gave up 0 bases and J gave up 4 bases, with 7 bases separating them. CDR3 length equals 13 residues. This chain's CDR3 is CASSLDSGTEAFF. The DNA of the CDR3 is TGCGCCAGCAGCTTGGATAGCGGCACTGAAGCTTTCTTT. Full variable domain (outside the CDR3, taken from reference TRBV5-1 and TRBJ1-1): KAGVTQTPRYLIKTRGQQVTLSCSPISGHRSVSWYQQTPGQGLQFLFEYFSETQRNKGNFPGRFSGRQFSNSRSEMNVSTLELGDSALYLCASSLDSGTEAFFGQGTRLTVV.

The chain employs TRBV9 and TRBJ2-3; 10 nucleotides align to TRBD2. The germline gives CDR1 SGDLS, CDR2 YYNGEE. CDR3 size: 15 residues. V dropped 4 bases and J dropped 6; count of bases not matched to a gene: 8. The CDR3 spells CASSPIAGGEDTQYF. CDR3 DNA sequence: TGTGCCAGCAGCCCAATAGCGGGGGGCGAGGATACGCAGTATTTT.

This clone was observed a few times. The rearrangement uses TRBV5-1 and TRBJ2-1, with a possible D match to TRBD2 (6 bases). Per the germline V gene, CDR1 is SGHRS and CDR2 is YFSETQ. The CDR3 covers 14 residues. Between the trimmed V and J ends, which lost 4 bases and 6 bases, there was a span of 14 bases. CDR3 DNA: TGCGCCAGCAGCCCCCGTGGGGGGTTCAATGAGCAGTTCTTC. Translation: CASSPRGGFNEQFF.

This clone was observed once. As DNA, the CDR3 is TGTGCCAGCAGTGATGCGGGGGGCACGGTTCAGCCCCAGCATTTT. This gives the protein CASSDAGGTVQPQHF. J is TRBJ1-5 and V is TRBV25-1, with D possibly TRBD1 on 6 matching bases. The length of the CDR3 is 15 residues. Germline V gene lookup returns CDR1 MGHDK and CDR2 SYGVNS. The V end was cut by 3 bases, the J end by 6 bases, with 15 bases between.

This clone was observed a handful of times. The J gene is TRBJ2-7, the V gene TRBV28; the D is unclear. Germline CDR1 reads MDHEN; CDR2 reads SYDVKM. V was pared by 0 bases and J by 7 bases, with 13 bases between. The CDR3 is 14 amino acids. CDR3 protein: CASSLWGPRREQYF. Here the CDR3 DNA reads TGTGCCAGCAGTTTATGGGGCCCCAGGCGGGAGCAGTACTTC.

The chain employs TRBV9 and TRBJ2-1; 9 positions match TRBD1. V was clipped by 3 bases and J by 4 bases; unmatched bases: 2. This CDR3 has 14 amino acids. The germline V gene has CDR1 SGDLS and CDR2 YYNGEE. For the CDR3, the DNA is TGTGCCAGCAGCGCCGGGACAGGGTACAATGAGCAGTTCTTC. Encoded protein: CASSAGTGYNEQFF.

The chain has TRBV9 and TRBJ1-2; weak D call: TRBD1 (6 bases). This CDR3 spans 16 amino acids. Germline V gene data show CDR1 as SGDLS and CDR2 as YYNGEE. V was shortened by 0 bases and J by 0 bases, with 12 bases between the two germline ends. The CDR3 DNA is TGTGCCAGCAGCGTAGGGGCAGGGGCTGCTAACTATGGCTACACCTTC. Protein: CASSVGAGAANYGYTF.

This clone was found once. The chain uses TRBV6-6 and TRBJ2-1; TRBD2 matches 11 bases. Trimming removed 5 bases from V and 0 bases from J; junction bases left unmatched: 3. This CDR3 comprises 16 residues. The germline gives CDR1 MNHNY, CDR2 SVGAGI (reference sequence). The CDR3 loop is CASSALAGGSYNEQFF. CDR3 DNA sequence: TGTGCCAGCAGTGCCCTAGCGGGGGGCTCCTACAATGAGCAGTTCTTC.

There are a few counts of this clone. The chain uses TRBV7-8 and TRBJ1-6; 7 bases are shared with TRBD1. CDR1 is SGHVS and CDR2 is FQNEAQ in the germline V gene. This CDR3 contains 16 residues. The V and J ends lost 5 bases and 4 bases, in that order; junction bases with no gene match: 8. In DNA form, the CDR3 reads TGTGCCAGCAGCGTTGTGACAGGGCCATATAATTCACCCCTCCACTTT. Translating it yields CASSVVTGPYNSPLHF.

Turning to this clone: At one end, the junction sequence differs from germline, possibly due to a read error. This chain links TRBV19 with TRBJ1-1; tentatively, D is TRBD1 (6 bases). CDR1 is LNHDA, CDR2 SQIVND, per germline (reference sequence). This CDR3 comprises 18 residues. The CDR3 loop is CASRIDLKRGHLNTEAFF. The CDR3 region has the DNA TGTGCCAGTAGAATAGATCTTAAACGGGGACATTTGAACACTGAAGCTTTCTTT.

The chain recombines TRBV15 with TRBJ2-7; D ambiguous. Germline lookup yields CDR1 LNHNV and CDR2 YYDKDF (reference sequence). V lost 5 bases and J 3 bases, leaving 11 bases between the germline ends. The CDR3 contains 13 residues. DNA for the CDR3: TGTGCCACCAGCCCCCAACCCAGCTACGAGCAGTACTTC. Protein product: CATSPQPSYEQYF.

The chain carries TRBV4-2 and TRBJ2-4, with D perhaps matching TRBD1 (7 bases). V was cut by 1 base and J by 6 bases, with 13 bases left in between. There are 15 residues in the CDR3. Per the germline V gene, CDR1 is LGHNA and CDR2 is YNFKEQ. This CDR3 is CASSQAGGGVNIQYF. DNA of the CDR3: TGTGCCAGCAGCCAAGCCGGAGGGGGCGTAAACATTCAGTACTTC.

V is TRBV11-2 and J is TRBJ1-1; 7 bases line up with TRBD1. V lost 5 bases and J lost 1; bases outside the gene matches: 7. CDR1 is SGHAT, CDR2 FQNNGV, per germline. This CDR3 has 15 residues. CDR3 DNA sequence: TGTGCCAGCAGCCCCTCGGACAGGCAGAACACTGAAGCTTTCTTT. Its translation: CASSPSDRQNTEAFF. The whole variable domain, remainder taken from reference TRBV11-2 and TRBJ1-1, is EAGVAQSPRYKIIEKRQSVAFWCNPISGHATLYWYQQILGQGPKLLIQFQNNGVVDDSQLPKDRFSAERLKGVDSTLKIQPAKLEDSAVYLCASSPSDRQNTEAFFGQGTRLTVV.

The chain couples TRBV6-6 to TRBJ2-5; D is perhaps TRBD2 (6 bases). Trimming took 7 bases from V and 5 from J, leaving 14 bases between them. This CDR3 spans 13 amino acids. Germline V CDR1 and CDR2: MNHNY, SVGAGI (reference sequence). CDR3 in DNA: TGTGCCAGCAAAGGCGGCGGGGCGGAGACCCAGTACTTC. Its protein product is CASKGGGAETQYF.

This clone was recorded only once. This rearrangement joins TRBV19 to TRBJ2-1; 8 nucleotides align to TRBD1. The CDR3 loop spans 16 amino acids. With V trimmed by 5 bases and J by 0 bases, 6 bases remained unmatched. Germline V gives CDR1 LNHDA, CDR2 SQIVND (reference sequence). The CDR3 nucleotides are TGTGCCAGTAGTTTTCGGACAGGGCTCTCCTACAATGAGCAGTTCTTC. Protein sequence: CASSFRTGLSYNEQFF.

J is TRBJ2-3 and V is TRBV5-1; D gene uncertain. Looked up from germline, CDR1 is SGHRS and CDR2 is YFSETQ. The CDR3 has 17 amino acids. Deletions cut 1 base from V and 0 bases from J, with 15 bases between. The CDR3 reads CASSLWAGASSTDTQYF. The CDR3, as DNA: TGCGCCAGCAGCTTGTGGGCAGGAGCCAGTAGCACAGATACGCAGTATTTT.

The chain is built from TRBV28 and TRBJ2-5, with TRBD2 as a possible D gene (6 bases). Germline CDR1 is MDHEN and CDR2 is SYDVKM. The CDR3 length is 14 residues. V gave up 3 bases and J gave up 6 bases, with 14 bases separating them. Here the CDR3 DNA reads TGTGCCAGCAGTTTTCAGGGAGGTACGAAGACCCAGTACTTC. Encoded protein: CASSFQGGTKTQYF. Complete variable domain (other parts from reference TRBV28 and TRBJ2-5): DVKVTQSSRYLVKRTGEKVFLECVQDMDHENMFWYRQDPGLGLRLIYFSYDVKMKEKGDIPEGYSVSREKKERFSLILESASTNQTSMYLCASSFQGGTKTQYFGPGTRLLVL.

This clone showed up just a few times. The chain combines TRBV9 with TRBJ2-7; perhaps TRBD2 as D (6 bases). Trimming removed 1 base at V and 7 bases at J, with 12 bases between. The CDR3 extends over 13 amino acids. Per germline, CDR1 SGDLS and CDR2 YYNGEE. CDR3 in amino acids: CASSVISAGEQYF. The CDR3 DNA reads TGTGCCAGCAGCGTAATATCGGCGGGGGAGCAGTACTTC. Complete variable domain (other parts from reference TRBV9 and TRBJ2-7): DSGVTQTPKHLITATGQRVTLRCSPRSGDLSVYWYQQSLDQGLQFLIQYYNGEERAKGNILERFSAQQFPDLHSELNLSSLELGDSALYFCASSVISAGEQYFGPGTRLTVT.